These 30 T cell receptor beta chains share one sample of origin, sequenced in a study of human T cells and chemical hapten exposure. One entry per CDR3 protein, called by TCRdb with MiXCR from the RACE reads. The data show 130,000 or so distinct CDR3 sequences, approximately 8.3% seen once. The time point is: healthy volunteer bleed at 2 weeks. Total RNA came from unfractionated whole blood. Sequenced input: whole blood. The source of these receptors is a male donor in good health. Some clones in this sample may be carry-over from other donors' samples.

This clonotype has a count of ten or more. V usage is TRBV7-2 and J usage is TRBJ2-5; D is tentatively TRBD1 or TRBD2 (7 bases each). This CDR3 is built from 18 residues. Deletions cut 2 bases from V and 0 bases from J, with 19 bases between. Germline V lookup: CDR1 SGHTA, CDR2 FQGNSA. CDR3 sequence (DNA): TGTGCCAGCAGCTTAAGGGGGCCGCTAGCGGAGTACCAAGAGACCCAGTACTTC. As protein: CASSLRGPLAEYQETQYF.

The sample holds one count of this clonotype. The rearrangement uses TRBV7-2 and TRBJ1-5; D is ambiguous. This CDR3 comprises 13 residues. Germline lookup yields CDR1 SGHTA and CDR2 FQGNSA. Trimming pared 0 bases from V and 4 bases from J, leaving 4 bases between. The CDR3 region is CASSLAINQPQHF. The CDR3 nucleotides are TGTGCCAGCAGCTTAGCGATTAATCAGCCCCAGCATTTT.

The J gene is TRBJ1-1, the V gene TRBV2; D is unclear. This CDR3 spans 13 amino acids. The germline V gene encodes CDR1 SNHLY and CDR2 FYNNEI. V lost 4 bases, J lost 0 bases, and 6 bases lay in between. The CDR3 region is CASSAAVNTEAFF. CDR3 DNA: TGTGCCAGCAGTGCAGCGGTGAACACTGAAGCTTTCTTT.

This clonotype was counted only a few times. The chain joins TRBV18 to TRBJ2-1; 12 bases map to TRBD2. Trimming at V came to 3 bases and at J to 8 bases, leaving 8 bases not matched to a gene. The V gene's germline CDR1 is KGHSH and CDR2 LQKENI. This CDR3 has 16 residues. CDR3 DNA: TGTGCCAGCTCACCTTATACGACTAGCGGGAGCTATGAGCAGTTCTTC. It translates to CASSPYTTSGSYEQFF.

In this sample, this clonotype turned up many times. This chain joins TRBV20-1 and TRBJ2-7; TRBD2 agrees at 11 bases. This CDR3 region has 16 residues. J gave up 0 bases and V 1 base, and 5 bases lay outside the gene matches. Germline CDR1 DFQATT, CDR2 SNEGSKA (reference sequence). The CDR3 protein is CSARALTSGASYEQYF. CDR3 sequence (DNA): TGCAGTGCTAGAGCTCTGACTAGCGGGGCCTCCTACGAGCAGTACTTC.

The V gene is TRBV10-3, the J gene TRBJ2-2; 16 positions agree with TRBD2. The CDR3 spans 17 residues. V lost 5 bases, J lost 6 bases, and 6 bases stayed unmatched. Per the germline V gene, CDR1 is ENHRY and CDR2 is SYGVKD. CDR3 in DNA: TGTGCCATCAGTAAGGGACTAGCGGGAGGGCCTTCCGGGGAGCTGTTTTTT. Translated, it gives CAISKGLAGGPSGELFF.

This clonotype was detected many times. J is TRBJ1-1 and V is TRBV4-3; D call uncertain. Trimming removed 3 bases at V and 1 base at J, with 9 bases between. Germline V CDR1 and CDR2: LGHNA, YSLEER. The CDR3 length is 14 residues. The CDR3 sequence is CASSHRAPNTEAFF. CDR3 nucleotide sequence: TGCGCCAGCAGCCACCGGGCTCCGAACACTGAAGCTTTCTTT.

The chain employs TRBV5-4 and TRBJ2-2; D possibly corresponds to TRBD1 (6 bases). V was clipped by 4 bases and J by 0 bases, with 13 bases between them. CDR1 is SGHNT and CDR2 is YYREEE in the germline V gene (reference sequence). The CDR3 extends over 16 amino acids. The chain's CDR3 is CASSTWGQSNTGELFF. As DNA, the CDR3 is TGTGCCAGCAGCACCTGGGGGCAATCGAACACCGGGGAGCTGTTTTTT.

In its sample, this clonotype was seen many times. J is TRBJ2-7 and V is TRBV5-6; no firm D call. The CDR3 covers 16 residues. The V end lost 0 bases, the J end lost 1 base, and 14 bases lay between the germline ends. Germline-derived CDR1 and CDR2 are SGHDT and YYEEEE. This CDR3 reads CASSLEYRQPSYEQYF. The CDR3 DNA sequence: TGTGCCAGCAGCTTGGAGTATCGGCAGCCGTCCTACGAGCAGTACTTC.

This clonotype was recorded at least ten times. This sequence joins TRBV14 and TRBJ2-7; D is perhaps TRBD1 (6 bases). Germline CDR1 is SGHDN and CDR2 is FVKESK. Trimming left V 4 bases short and J 4 bases short, with 8 bases between. The CDR3 is 12 amino acids. The CDR3 reads CASSPQGYEQYF. CDR3 nucleotides: TGTGCCAGCAGCCCACAGGGTTACGAGCAGTACTTC.

V usage is TRBV19 and J usage is TRBJ2-1, with 8 bases that match TRBD2. J lost 4 bases, V lost 3 bases, and 11 bases had no gene match. This CDR3 is 17 amino acids long. CDR1 LNHDA and CDR2 SQIVND come from the germline V gene (reference sequence). The CDR3 nucleotides read TGTGCCAGTAGTATTGCCCCTACAAAGCGGGGGTACAATGAGCAGTTCTTC. It is translated as CASSIAPTKRGYNEQFF.

This clonotype was detected a few times. This sequence joins TRBV6-1 and TRBJ2-7, with 12 bases aligning to TRBD1. Germline CDR1 and CDR2: MNHNS and SASEGT. The CDR3 is made up of 16 amino acids. V shed 6 bases and J 2 bases; nucleotides not matched to a gene: 8. DNA for the CDR3: TGTGCCAGCAGGGAGGGACAGGGGGCTAACCCCTACGAGCAGTACTTC. Protein product: CASREGQGANPYEQYF.

This clonotype was found a few times. This chain joins TRBV7-2 and TRBJ2-5; the match to TRBD2 covers 8 bases. The CDR3 has 14 amino acids. The ends lost 7 bases at V and 2 bases at J; junction bases unmatched: 6. Per germline, CDR1 SGHTA and CDR2 FQGNSA. In DNA form, the CDR3 reads TGTGCCAGCAAGGCGGGAGGTCCTCAAGAGACCCAGTACTTC. Amino acid sequence: CASKAGGPQETQYF.

This clonotype was counted between two and nine times. This CDR3 is CSARVKGRGMNYEQYF. CDR3 nucleotide sequence: TGCAGTGCTAGAGTCAAGGGTAGAGGAATGAACTACGAGCAGTACTTC. V is TRBV20-1 and J is TRBJ2-7; D gene unclear. Germline V CDR1 and CDR2: DFQATT, SNEGSKA (reference sequence). Deletions cut 1 base from V and 3 bases from J, with 19 bases between. The length of the CDR3 is 16 residues.

The chain has TRBV7-2 and TRBJ2-3, with D maybe TRBD1 (6 bases). Trimming removed 0 bases at V and 0 bases at J, with 13 bases between. The germline V gene encodes CDR1 SGHTA and CDR2 FQGNSA. The CDR3 extends over 17 amino acids. CDR3 coding DNA: TGTGCCAGCAGCTTAGCAACAGGGTTTTCTAGCACAGATACGCAGTATTTT. As protein: CASSLATGFSSTDTQYF.

This clonotype has a count of ten or more. The chain has TRBV6-1 and TRBJ1-1; no firm D call. V was trimmed by 0 bases and J by 3 bases, leaving 8 bases between them. This CDR3 has 14 amino acids. CDR1 is MNHNS, CDR2 SASEGT, per germline. The CDR3: CASSEAVGYTEAFF. The CDR3, as DNA: TGTGCCAGCAGTGAAGCAGTGGGATACACTGAAGCTTTCTTT.

This clonotype was recorded at least ten times. The chain is built from TRBV7-6 and TRBJ2-3; a weak D match, TRBD1 (6 bases). From germline, CDR1 is SGHVS and CDR2 FNYEAQ. The V end lost 5 bases, the J end lost 4 bases, and 13 bases lay between the germline ends. The CDR3 is 14 amino acids. CDR3 bases: TGTGCCAGCAGCCCGAGGACAGTTCCAGATACGCAGTATTTT. As protein: CASSPRTVPDTQYF.

This clonotype was seen only a few times. V and J are TRBV4-3 and TRBJ1-2, with 11 bases that match TRBD1. This CDR3 contains 16 residues. CDR1 LGHNA and CDR2 YSLEER come from the germline V gene. With 2 bases clipped from V and 2 bases from J, the junction kept 4 bases outside the gene matches. In DNA form, the CDR3 reads TGCGCCAGCAGCCAAAGGGGACAGGGGGAGAACTATGGCTACACCTTC. Protein: CASSQRGQGENYGYTF.

This clonotype has only a few counts. The chain employs TRBV12-3 or TRBV12-4 and TRBJ2-3; 10 bases are shared with TRBD2. Unmatched junction bases numbered 4, after V lost 5 bases and J lost 2 bases. This CDR3 contains 15 residues. The CDR3 sequence is CASSQLAGYTDTQYF. The DNA of the CDR3 is TGTGCCAGCAGTCAACTAGCGGGGTACACAGATACGCAGTATTTT.

This clonotype was detected a few times. The rearrangement joins TRBV20-1 to TRBJ1-1; D remains ambiguous. This CDR3 has 13 amino acids. V was clipped by 5 bases and J by 0 bases, with 10 bases between them. Germline lookup yields CDR1 DFQATT and CDR2 SNEGSKA (reference sequence). The CDR3 region is CSAGGRVNTEAFF. The CDR3 nucleotides read TGCAGTGCTGGCGGACGGGTGAACACTGAAGCTTTCTTT.

J is TRBJ1-1 and V is TRBV6-2 or TRBV6-3, with D perhaps matching TRBD1 (5 bases). The germline V and J ends were trimmed by 5 bases and 1 base, with 11 bases remaining between them. The CDR3 loop spans 14 amino acids. CDR1 is MNHEY, CDR2 SVGEGT, per germline. The chain's CDR3 is CASSTGAQNTEAFF. For the CDR3, the DNA is TGTGCCAGCAGTACCGGGGCCCAGAACACTGAAGCTTTCTTT.

The rearrangement uses TRBV29-1 and TRBJ2-5; no definite D call. Trimming stripped 7 bases from V and 5 bases from J, with 17 bases between. The CDR3 spans 13 residues. CDR1 and CDR2 from the germline V gene are SQVTM and ANQGSEA. Here the CDR3 DNA reads TGCAGCGCCTTGTCCTATGAGGTTGAGACCCAGTACTTC. Protein sequence: CSALSYEVETQYF.

The V and J genes are TRBV6-1 and TRBJ1-6; D gene uncertain. Germline V CDR1 and CDR2: MNHNS, SASEGT. This CDR3 has 13 residues. V lost 3 bases, J lost 9 bases, and 9 bases lay in between. The CDR3 reads CASSDIGGSPLHF. CDR3 bases: TGTGCCAGCAGTGACATTGGTGGTTCACCCCTCCACTTT.

This clonotype was counted only a few times. The chain recombines TRBV4-3 with TRBJ2-3, with 9 nucleotides matching TRBD1. J lost 4 bases, V lost 4 bases, and 9 bases had no gene match. The CDR3 sequence is 16 residues long. Per germline, CDR1 LGHNA and CDR2 YSLEER. CDR3 nucleotide sequence: TGCGCCAGCAGCCCCACCGGGACAGGGTACCCAGATACGCAGTATTTT. It translates to CASSPTGTGYPDTQYF.

This chain joins TRBV5-1 and TRBJ2-7; 13 nucleotides agree with TRBD2. Losses at the gene ends were 4 bases for V and 2 bases for J; bases not matched to a gene: 3. CDR1 and CDR2 from the germline V gene are SGHRS and YFSETQ. This CDR3 region has 15 residues. The CDR3 loop is CASSAGLAGTYEQYF. In DNA form, the CDR3 reads TGCGCCAGCAGCGCGGGACTAGCGGGGACCTACGAGCAGTACTTC.

The CDR3 nucleotides read TGCGCCAGCAGTGGATCGGTAGGGAACTACAATGAGCAGTTCTTC. It codes for CASSGSVGNYNEQFF. V is TRBV10-2 and J is TRBJ2-1, with D uncertain. In germline, CDR1 is WSHSY, CDR2 SAAADI. This CDR3 spans 15 amino acids. V was cut by 4 bases and J by 3 bases, with 13 bases left in between.

V usage is TRBV15 and J usage is TRBJ1-2, with 7 bases matching TRBD1. The CDR3 runs to 15 residues. V lost 3 bases to trimming and J lost 4 bases; unmatched junction nucleotides: 8. Germline-derived CDR1 and CDR2 are LNHNV and YYDKDF (reference sequence). CDR3 residues: CATSSTDRASYGYTF. CDR3 sequence (DNA): TGTGCCACCAGCAGTACTGACAGGGCGAGCTATGGCTACACCTTC.

This clonotype was observed a handful of times. The chain couples TRBV5-1 to TRBJ1-2; the match to TRBD1 covers 7 bases. The CDR3 runs 14 residues. The germline V gene encodes CDR1 SGHRS and CDR2 YFSETQ. The junction had 8 bases not matched to a gene; V was cut back by 3 bases and J by 6 bases. The DNA of the CDR3 is TGCGCCAGCAGCTCAGGACAGGCGGTAGATGGCTACACCTTC. The encoded protein is CASSSGQAVDGYTF. Together with reference TRBV5-1 and TRBJ1-2, the CDR3 gives the full variable domain: KAGVTQTPRYLIKTRGQQVTLSCSPISGHRSVSWYQQTPGQGLQFLFEYFSETQRNKGNFPGRFSGRQFSNSRSEMNVSTLELGDSALYLCASSSGQAVDGYTFGSGTRLTVV.

The chain uses TRBV20-1 and TRBJ2-3, with D possibly matching TRBD2 (5 bases). Germline V gene data show CDR1 as DFQATT and CDR2 as SNEGSKA (reference sequence). CDR3 length: 15 residues. V was pared by 3 bases and J by 4 bases, with 17 bases between. CDR3 in amino acids: CSASSSGRSPDTQYF. The CDR3 DNA is TGCAGTGCTAGTTCGAGCGGCAGGTCTCCAGATACGCAGTATTTT.

This clonotype was seen a handful of times. This CDR3 reads CASSSGQGRGEAFF. DNA of the CDR3: TGTGCCAGCAGCTCCGGACAGGGGCGGGGTGAAGCTTTCTTT. The chain has TRBV7-9 and TRBJ1-1; 9 bases are a match to TRBD1. V shed 4 bases and J 7 bases; nucleotides not matched to a gene: 7. Germline V lookup: CDR1 SEHNR, CDR2 FQNEAQ (reference sequence). This CDR3 has 14 amino acids.